This T cell receptor beta chain is drawn from a study of T cell repertoires in cytomegalovirus infection. CDR1 and CDR2 (germline): MNHEY, SVGEGT. There are 15 residues in the CDR3. The V end lost 0 bases, the J end lost 3 bases, and 11 bases lay between the germline ends. Each CDR3 protein is one row after TCRdb ran MiXCR on the reads. The sample records about 300,000 distinct CDR3 sequences, around 9.6% being singletons. This clonotype was detected many times. The V call is TRBV6-2 or TRBV6-3, the J call TRBJ1-1; TRBD1 might be the D (5 bases). The sample consisted of PBMCs. The clonotype originates from a human donor in good health (CMV status not recorded). Some clones in this sample may be carry-over from other donors' samples. CDR3 DNA sequence: TGTGCCAGCAGTTACTCGTCTGGAGGGGACACTGAAGCTTTCTTT. It yields the protein CASSYSSGGDTEAFF.